Listed below are T cell receptor beta chains from one sample, sequenced in a study of cytomegalovirus exposure and HLA in healthy donors. Assay: immunoSEQ multiplex PCR; the TCRdb copy retains only in-frame clones and omits some. The table has 37,000 or so clones, 81% seen once. Material for sequencing was PBMCs. The receptors stem from a woman aged 40 to 55 in good health and CMV-seronegative. CDR3s include the opening cysteine and the closing phenylalanine or tryptophan. The order of the fields is clone size, D gene, J gene, V gene, CDR3 protein, CDR3 DNA. The D gene is left open where the match is weak. Clone size is given for some rows only: seen once, a few or many times, or a class if the clone is expanded.

abundance: NA
d_gene: NA
j_gene: TRBJ2-3
v_gene: TRBV29-1
CDR3aa: CSVTGVYTDTQYF
CDR3nt: TGCAGCGTAACCGGGGTTTACACAGATACGCAGTATTTT

abundance: NA
d_gene: NA
j_gene: TRBJ1-1
v_gene: TRBV4-3
CDR3aa: CASSQLYPEGTEAFF
CDR3nt: TGCGCCAGCAGCCAACTTTACCCCGAGGGCACTGAAGCTTTCTTT

abundance: NA
d_gene: TRBD2
j_gene: TRBJ2-7
v_gene: TRBV9
CDR3aa: CASSPWTSGGPFPSLEQYF
CDR3nt: TGTGCCAGCAGCCCTTGGACTAGCGGGGGCCCGTTCCCATCCCTAGAGCAGTACTTC

abundance: NA
d_gene: TRBD1
j_gene: TRBJ1-2
v_gene: TRBV4-2
CDR3aa: CASSEKTGGNNYGYTF
CDR3nt: TGTGCCAGCAGCGAGAAGACAGGGGGAAATAACTATGGCTACACCTTC

abundance: once
d_gene: NA
j_gene: TRBJ1-1
v_gene: TRBV28
CDR3aa: CASSLRQQNTEAFF
CDR3nt: TGTGCCAGCAGTCTTAGACAGCAGAACACTGAAGCTTTCTTT

abundance: NA
d_gene: NA
j_gene: TRBJ1-1
v_gene: TRBV7-9
CDR3aa: CASSLRLNTEAFF
CDR3nt: TGTGCCAGCAGCTTGCGTTTGAACACTGAAGCTTTCTTT

abundance: NA
d_gene: TRBD1
j_gene: TRBJ2-1
v_gene: TRBV28
CDR3aa: CASSLDDRYGTASYNEQFF
CDR3nt: TGTGCCAGCAGTCTGGACGACCGGTACGGGACAGCCTCCTACAATGAGCAGTTCTTC

abundance: NA
d_gene: TRBD1
j_gene: TRBJ2-2
v_gene: TRBV4-3
CDR3aa: CASSGQGARTGELFF
CDR3nt: TGCGCCAGCAGCGGACAGGGGGCGCGCACCGGGGAGCTGTTTTTT

abundance: NA
d_gene: NA
j_gene: TRBJ1-4
v_gene: TRBV7-8
CDR3aa: CASSNRGGAANEKLFF
CDR3nt: TGTGCCAGCAGCAATAGAGGGGGGGCTGCTAATGAAAAACTGTTTTTT

abundance: NA
d_gene: TRBD1
j_gene: TRBJ1-1
v_gene: TRBV5-1
CDR3aa: CASRGTGGSTEAFF
CDR3nt: TGCGCCAGCCGCGGGACAGGAGGGAGCACTGAAGCTTTCTTT

abundance: NA
d_gene: TRBD1
j_gene: TRBJ1-2
v_gene: TRBV5-1
CDR3aa: CASSQGTGGFYGYTF
CDR3nt: TGCGCCAGCAGCCAAGGGACAGGGGGCTTCTATGGCTACACCTTC

abundance: NA
d_gene: TRBD2
j_gene: TRBJ2-4
v_gene: TRBV6-7
CDR3aa: CASSYSYRGGLRAKNIQYF
CDR3nt: TGTGCCAGCAGTTACTCGTACCGCGGGGGGTTGAGAGCCAAAAACATTCAGTACTTC

abundance: NA
d_gene: NA
j_gene: TRBJ2-6
v_gene: TRBV25-1
CDR3aa: CASSYSGANVLTF
CDR3nt: TGTGCCAGCAGCTATTCTGGGGCCAACGTCCTGACTTTC

abundance: NA
d_gene: NA
j_gene: TRBJ2-3
v_gene: TRBV7-2
CDR3aa: CASSEGLADTQYF
CDR3nt: TGTGCCAGCAGCGAGGGTCTCGCAGATACGCAGTATTTT

abundance: NA
d_gene: TRBD2
j_gene: TRBJ2-7
v_gene: TRBV4-1
CDR3aa: CASSQDPPWGGSYEQYF
CDR3nt: TGCGCCAGCAGCCAAGATCCTCCATGGGGGGGCTCCTACGAGCAGTACTTC

abundance: NA
d_gene: TRBD1
j_gene: TRBJ1-1
v_gene: TRBV4-1
CDR3aa: CASSQGTGGVSEAFF
CDR3nt: TGCGCCAGCAGCCAAGGGACAGGGGGAGTCTCTGAAGCTTTCTTT

abundance: NA
d_gene: TRBD2
j_gene: TRBJ2-1
v_gene: TRBV5-1
CDR3aa: CASSEGLAGGVQFF
CDR3nt: TGCGCCAGCAGCGAAGGACTAGCGGGGGGCGTACAGTTCTTC

abundance: NA
d_gene: TRBD2
j_gene: TRBJ2-1
v_gene: TRBV13
CDR3aa: CASSLGVRSGGADEQFF
CDR3nt: TGTGCCAGCAGCTTGGGAGTTCGCAGCGGGGGGGCCGATGAGCAGTTCTTC

abundance: NA
d_gene: NA
j_gene: TRBJ1-2
v_gene: TRBV21-1
CDR3aa: CASSKGEDGYTF
CDR3nt: TGTGCCAGCAGCAAGGGGGAGGACGGCTACACCTTC

abundance: once
d_gene: NA
j_gene: TRBJ1-2
v_gene: TRBV28
CDR3aa: CASRSGGNYGYTF
CDR3nt: TGTGCCAGCAGATCAGGAGGGAACTATGGCTACACCTTC

abundance: once
d_gene: NA
j_gene: TRBJ1-1
v_gene: TRBV29-1
CDR3aa: CSVEGLGENTEAFF
CDR3nt: TGCAGCGTTGAAGGGCTCGGGGAGAACACTGAAGCTTTCTTT

abundance: NA
d_gene: TRBD1
j_gene: TRBJ1-4
v_gene: TRBV28
CDR3aa: CASGQSSATNEKLFF
CDR3nt: TGTGCCTCGGGACAGTCTTCTGCAACTAATGAAAAACTGTTTTTT

abundance: NA
d_gene: NA
j_gene: TRBJ2-3
v_gene: TRBV9
CDR3aa: CASSLESSTDTQYF
CDR3nt: TGTGCCAGCAGCCTGGAGTCTAGCACAGATACGCAGTATTTT

abundance: NA
d_gene: NA
j_gene: TRBJ1-6
v_gene: TRBV2
CDR3aa: CASSSRQDSPLHF
CDR3nt: TGTGCCAGCAGCTCCCGACAGGATTCACCCCTCCACTTT

abundance: NA
d_gene: TRBD1
j_gene: TRBJ1-2
v_gene: TRBV28
CDR3aa: CASGGGGRDGYTF
CDR3nt: TGTGCCAGCGGTGGAGGGGGCCGGGATGGCTACACCTTC

abundance: NA
d_gene: TRBD1
j_gene: TRBJ2-5
v_gene: TRBV7-2
CDR3aa: CASSVGTGSGKTQYF
CDR3nt: TGTGCCAGCAGCGTCGGGACAGGGAGCGGTAAGACCCAGTACTTC

abundance: NA
d_gene: NA
j_gene: TRBJ1-2
v_gene: TRBV18
CDR3aa: CASSQQENYGYTF
CDR3nt: TGTGCCAGCTCACAACAGGAGAACTATGGCTACACCTTC

abundance: NA
d_gene: NA
j_gene: TRBJ1-3
v_gene: TRBV7-9
CDR3aa: CASSPPGRAGNTIYF
CDR3nt: TGTGCCAGCAGCCCCCCCGGCAGGGCGGGGAACACCATATATTTT

abundance: NA
d_gene: TRBD2
j_gene: TRBJ2-5
v_gene: TRBV2
CDR3aa: CASSERFSGGREWETQYF
CDR3nt: TGTGCCAGCAGTGAACGGTTTAGCGGGGGGCGGGAGTGGGAGACCCAGTACTTC

abundance: NA
d_gene: NA
j_gene: TRBJ1-6
v_gene: TRBV18
CDR3aa: CASSPRGGENSPLHF
CDR3nt: TGTGCCAGCTCACCACGCGGCGGGGAGAATTCACCCCTCCACTTT

abundance: NA
d_gene: NA
j_gene: TRBJ2-3
v_gene: TRBV18
CDR3aa: CASSFSGTSTDTQYF
CDR3nt: TGTGCCAGCTCATTTTCCGGGACTAGCACAGATACGCAGTATTTT

abundance: NA
d_gene: TRBD1
j_gene: TRBJ1-5
v_gene: TRBV7-8
CDR3aa: CASSSGTGGFQPQHF
CDR3nt: TGTGCCAGCAGCTCAGGGACAGGGGGCTTTCAGCCCCAGCATTTT

abundance: NA
d_gene: TRBD2
j_gene: TRBJ2-5
v_gene: TRBV7-2
CDR3aa: CASSTFGLAGTETQYF
CDR3nt: TGTGCCAGCAGCACCTTTGGACTAGCGGGGACAGAGACCCAGTACTTC

abundance: few
d_gene: TRBD1
j_gene: TRBJ1-5
v_gene: TRBV5-1
CDR3aa: CASSLVSGGQPQHF
CDR3nt: TGCGCCAGCAGCTTGGTGTCAGGGGGACAGCCCCAGCATTTT

abundance: few
d_gene: TRBD1
j_gene: TRBJ1-1
v_gene: TRBV19
CDR3aa: CASSIRGGQGKKAFF
CDR3nt: TGTGCCAGTAGTATTAGGGGGGGACAGGGCAAGAAGGCTTTCTTT

abundance: NA
d_gene: TRBD1
j_gene: TRBJ1-1
v_gene: TRBV4-1
CDR3aa: CASSQDRGDTEAFF
CDR3nt: TGCGCCAGCAGCCAAGACAGGGGGGACACTGAAGCTTTCTTT